This record covers a single TCR beta chain. No cognate antigen has been identified for it. One base away there is no much larger clone; base qualities are not given. Collaborating institutions collected whole blood in K2EDTA tubes following their own protocols. For TCRbeta analysis, collaborators shipped samples as frozen whole blood, isolated PBMCs, or DNA extracted from either of those sample types. V sheds 4 bases and J sheds 1 base, leaving 18 bases between their ends. The CDR3 has 16 amino acids, counting the end cysteine and phenylalanine. Only the CDR3 region is kept as DNA, spanning 48 bases read in frame from base 1. The germline V gene (reference sequence) yields SGHKS for CDR1 and YYEKEE for CDR2. TCRbeta CDR3 regions were amplified from genomic DNA by means of the immunoSEQ Assay, a bias-controlled multiplex PCR. The original methods were these. The number of nucleated cells in each sample was estimated from the amplification of reference gene primers within the assay. To quantify the absolute abundance of each unique TCRbeta CDR3 rearrangement, sequence reads were collapsed and filtered. For each sample, productive Simpson clonality was calculated as the square root of Simpson's diversity index across productive rearrangements. Drawn from immuneACCESS, this table holds only the in-frame rearrangements with V and J called that TCRdb kept. Clones are partly lost; checked studies trace under half to an unresolved V gene and leave the rest unexplained. V, J and clone size were drawn from that table, and D and trimming were deduced from the DNA. The sample table records tens of thousands of clones; 87% of these occur just once. Together, the top ten hold 7.8% of the sample.

This specimen comes from a study of blood T cell repertoires in COVID-19 (dated by TCRdb to about 2020). Study-wide context: Samples covering the acute and convalescent phases of COVID-19 were provided by collaborators in the United States, Italy and Spain. Deeply sampled blood TCRbeta repertoires from subjects exposed to, actively infected with, or recovered from COVID-19 were included in the dataset. The material from the prospective study consisted of cDNA or gDNA derived from T cells, B-cell-depleted T cells, or PBMCs. The samples were drawn from two sources: the first 160 participants of the ongoing ImmuneRACE study, and fewer than 1,500 subjects contributed by 6 global collaborators. The repertoires were made available in a free public database intended to serve as a resource for research on the immune response to SARS-CoV-2. A de-identified subject ID, COVID-19 status, age in years and sex were almost always included in the sample metadata. Where available, HLA class I and class II types were obtained from metadata supplied by the sample provider rather than from assay-based typing.

Paper-wide results and their limitations: The quantity of clinical and demographic metadata differed by source and by participant and was supplied without curation.

What was sequenced was peripheral blood. The source of this sequence is a man aged 50-60 years with active COVID-19. The chain uses TRBV5-5 and TRBJ2-7; the best D guess is TRBD1, with 5 bases matching. The CDR3 in this case is CASSPEQGARSYEQYF. The DNA reads as follows: TGTGCCAGCAGCCCGGAGCAAGGGGCCCGATCCTACGAGCAGTACTTC.